Sequencing of this TCR beta chain was carried out in a study of blood T cell repertoires in COVID-19. The method was immunoSEQ multiplex PCR; TCRdb's version includes in-frame clones alone and lacks a portion of them. There are 27,000 or so clones in the sample; 90% to 95% occur only once, and about 16% lies in the top ten. This clone appeared once. The ends lost 5 bases at V and 7 bases at J; junction bases unmatched: 21. The germline CDR1 and CDR2 sequences are SGHVS and FQNEAQ. This CDR3 has 19 residues. V gene TRBV7-8 combines with J gene TRBJ2-7; 12 bases map to TRBD2. The sequence was collected from a human donor with active COVID-19. The donor label of this sample is uncertain. Sequencing was done on a sample of peripheral blood. The CDR3 DNA is TGTGCCAGCAGCAGCGAAATAGCCGGACTAGCGGGACTGCTACGAGAGCAGTACTTC. It is translated as CASSSEIAGLAGLLREQYF.